Each of the 9 T cell receptor beta chains below was sequenced from the same sample in a study of blood T cell repertoires in COVID-19 (dated by TCRdb to about 2020). The library was generated by the immunoSEQ multiplex PCR assay. The table was pulled from immuneACCESS by TCRdb, which kept in-frame rearrangements only. Such tables lose some clones; where checked, under half of the loss comes from unresolved V genes, and the rest has no known cause. This sample has about 55,000 clones in its table, and roughly 80% of those were observed once. 5.5% to 7% of the sample is in the top ten clones. The sample consisted of peripheral blood. These receptors came from a human donor in a cohort sampled during active or convalescent COVID-19.

The V call is TRBV6-5, the J call TRBJ1-5; 7 bases are shared with TRBD1. Losses at the gene ends were 5 bases for V and 7 bases for J; bases not matched to a gene: 11. Germline loops: CDR1 MNHEY, CDR2 SVGAGI. The CDR3 extends over 15 amino acids. This CDR3 reads CASSRNPTGDQPQHF. CDR3 DNA: TGTGCCAGCAGTCGCAACCCTACAGGGGACCAGCCCCAGCATTTT.

This chain links TRBV6-4 with TRBJ1-4; TRBD1 matches 10 bases. CDR1 is MRHNA and CDR2 is SNTAGT in the germline V gene. The CDR3 loop spans 22 amino acids. J lost 2 bases, V lost 0 bases, and 18 bases had no gene match. Here the CDR3 DNA reads TGTGCCAGCAGTGACTCGAGTCTTATGGGACAGGGGTCACGAGGGACTAATGAAAAACTGTTTTTT. This translates into CASSDSSLMGQGSRGTNEKLFF.

The V and J genes are TRBV6-1 and TRBJ1-2, with D possibly TRBD1 on 5 matching bases. V was trimmed by 1 base and J by 1 base, leaving 13 bases between them. This CDR3 is 16 amino acids long. From germline, CDR1 is MNHNS and CDR2 SASEGT. This CDR3 is CASSEGGGLNNYGYTF. In nucleotides, the CDR3 is TGTGCCAGCAGTGAAGGGGGCGGTCTTAATAACTATGGCTACACCTTC.

The rearrangement uses TRBV3-1 (or the pseudogene TRBV3-2) and TRBJ1-1, with D tentatively TRBD1 (6 bases). Germline CDR1 LGHDT, CDR2 YNNKEL (reference sequence). Trimming stripped 0 bases from V and 1 base from J, with 15 bases between. CDR3 size: 17 residues. Written as DNA, the CDR3 is TGTGCCAGCAGCCAAGACTGGGGGGGCCGAGGGAACACTGAAGCTTTCTTT. Translated, it gives CASSQDWGGRGNTEAFF.

The chain links TRBV19 to TRBJ2-2; 8 bases fit TRBD1. Per the germline V gene, CDR1 is LNHDA and CDR2 is SQIVND (reference sequence). The length of the CDR3 is 14 residues. The ends lost 6 bases at V and 6 bases at J; junction bases unmatched: 6. The CDR3 sequence: CASSTTGGAGELFF. As DNA, the CDR3 is TGTGCCAGTAGCACTACAGGGGGTGCCGGGGAGCTGTTTTTT.

V is TRBV4-1 and J is TRBJ1-1; D possibly corresponds to TRBD1 (6 bases). The CDR3 consists of 16 residues. V gave up 0 bases and J gave up 1 base, with 12 bases separating them. Germline loops: CDR1 MGHRA, CDR2 YSYEKL. The CDR3 protein is CASSQDPRTENTEAFF. As DNA, the CDR3 is TGCGCCAGCAGCCAAGATCCTCGGACAGAGAACACTGAAGCTTTCTTT.

This chain joins TRBV19 and TRBJ2-5; 10 nucleotides align to TRBD1. Germline V lookup: CDR1 LNHDA, CDR2 SQIVND (reference sequence). This CDR3 contains 16 residues. V was clipped by 5 bases and J by 4 bases; unmatched bases: 10. The CDR3 here is CASSPGTGAQRETQYF. Here the CDR3 DNA reads TGTGCCAGTAGTCCCGGGACAGGGGCTCAAAGAGAGACCCAGTACTTC.

The rearrangement joins TRBV6-2 or TRBV6-3 to TRBJ2-1; TRBD2 aligns across 11 bases. This CDR3 comprises 17 residues. Germline CDR1 and CDR2: MNHEY and SVGEGT. The V segment lost 5 bases and the J segment 8 bases; nucleotides outside the gene matches: 14. The CDR3 DNA follows: TGTGCCAGCAGTACCATCCCTAGCGGGGGGCCGGGGGATGAGCAGTTCTTC. This translates into CASSTIPSGGPGDEQFF.

This rearrangement joins TRBV2 to TRBJ1-1; D remains ambiguous. CDR3 length: 13 amino acids. Germline-derived CDR1 and CDR2 are SNHLY and FYNNEI. V lost 9 bases to trimming and J lost 0 bases, with 11 bases between them. The CDR3 loop reads CASSQVMNTEAFF. CDR3 nucleotide sequence: TGTGCCAGTTCACAAGTCATGAACACTGAAGCTTTCTTT.